These 30 T cell receptor beta chains were all obtained from the same sample, sequenced in a study of radiation and T cells in renal cell carcinoma (dated by TCRdb to about 2020). Library preparation employed the immunoSEQ multiplex PCR assay. TCRdb holds this immuneACCESS table with in-frame rearrangements only. Some clones are missing; in checked studies, unresolved V genes explain under half, and the rest has no known cause. In all, the sample holds just over 150,000 clones, and approximately 90% of those were seen once. Of the sample, approximately 12% falls within the top ten clones. The meaning of the sample's time point label: blood 2 weeks post-SBRT. Explained via the paper, the treatment or condition label denotes: 15 Gy SBRT to primary tumor, nephrectomy 4 weeks later. Sample: blood, taken from a patient whose treatment included radiotherapy and nephrectomy. All receptors come from a woman aged 50 to 60 with renal cell carcinoma.

Details on this clone: Its ends do not fully match the called genes, so a read error is possible. The chain combines TRBV29-1 with TRBJ1-2; D perhaps matches TRBD1 (5 bases). The CDR3 extends over 13 amino acids. The V gene's germline CDR1 is SQVTM and CDR2 ANQGSEA. CDR3 nucleotides: TGCGGCGTTCTTACCGGGACTTCCTATGGCTACACCTTC. Amino acid sequence: CGVLTGTSYGYTF.

The V and J genes are TRBV28 and TRBJ2-2; a possible D gene is TRBD2 (5 bases). Per the germline V gene, CDR1 is MDHEN and CDR2 is SYDVKM. The CDR3 contains 13 residues. Trimming shortened V by 3 bases and J by 6 bases, and 8 bases separated the two germline ends. The CDR3 here is CASSFPGAGELFF. CDR3 coding DNA: TGTGCCAGCAGTTTTCCCGGGGCCGGGGAGCTGTTTTTT.

J is TRBJ2-3 and V is TRBV5-1; no firm D call. Germline values: CDR1 SGHRS, CDR2 YFSETQ. Trimming took 0 bases from V and 6 from J, leaving 14 bases between them. The CDR3 length is 15 residues. Here the CDR3 DNA reads TGCGCCAGCAGCTTGGAATACACCAGTGGCGATACGCAGTATTTT. It codes for CASSLEYTSGDTQYF.

The chain joins TRBV5-6 to TRBJ2-1, with D perhaps matching TRBD2 (6 bases). Germline CDR1 SGHDT, CDR2 YYEEEE. The CDR3 sequence is 14 residues long. V was clipped by 2 bases and J by 4 bases, with 10 bases between them. The CDR3 bases are TGTGCCAGCAGCTTTGGGACTTTTTACAATGAGCAGTTCTTC. Translation: CASSFGTFYNEQFF.

This clone was counted once. The chain couples TRBV6-6 to TRBJ1-1, with unresolved D. The CDR3 runs to 14 residues. Trimming took 0 bases from V and 1 from J, leaving 6 bases between them. CDR1 is MNHNY and CDR2 is SVGAGI in the germline V gene (reference sequence). CDR3 residues: CASSYSLENTEAFF. The CDR3 nucleotides read TGTGCCAGCAGTTACTCGCTCGAGAACACTGAAGCTTTCTTT.

This chain links TRBV18 with TRBJ1-5; 9 nucleotides line up with TRBD1. With V trimmed by 5 bases and J by 5 bases, 7 bases remained unmatched. Germline-derived CDR1 and CDR2 are KGHSH and LQKENI. The CDR3 consists of 15 residues. This CDR3 reads CASSSGTGNHQPQHF. The CDR3 DNA is TGTGCCAGCTCATCCGGGACAGGGAACCATCAGCCCCAGCATTTT.

This clone was picked up a small number of times. This chain joins TRBV9 and TRBJ1-1, with D possibly matching TRBD1 (5 bases). CDR3 length: 12 amino acids. V lost 4 bases and J lost 6, with 10 bases in between. Germline CDR1 SGDLS, CDR2 YYNGEE. This chain's CDR3 is CASSLGGAEAFF. The CDR3 DNA is TGTGCCAGCAGCCTCGGAGGGGCTGAAGCTTTCTTT.

This sequence joins TRBV6-4 and TRBJ1-4; weak D call: TRBD1 (5 bases). The germline V gene encodes CDR1 MRHNA and CDR2 SNTAGT. Trimming took off 0 bases at V and 5 bases at J, with 7 bases between the two ends. CDR3 length equals 14 residues. The CDR3 DNA sequence: TGTGCCAGCAGTGACTCGGCAGGGAATGAAAAACTGTTTTTT. Its translation: CASSDSAGNEKLFF.

The chain has TRBV5-1 and TRBJ1-2; the D gene is possibly TRBD1 (6 bases). V was pared by 3 bases and J by 7 bases, with 13 bases between. The length of the CDR3 is 13 residues. Germline V lookup: CDR1 SGHRS, CDR2 YFSETQ. This CDR3 is CASSSTGGFGYTF. The DNA for the CDR3 is TGCGCCAGCAGCTCGACAGGCGGGTTTGGCTACACCTTC.

This rearrangement joins TRBV5-6 to TRBJ2-3; D remains ambiguous. CDR1 and CDR2 from the germline V gene are SGHDT and YYEEEE. The CDR3 has 12 residues. Trimming stripped 1 base from V and 5 bases from J, with 5 bases between. CDR3 protein: CASSLIGDTQYF. In DNA, the CDR3 is TGTGCCAGCAGCTTGATCGGAGATACGCAGTATTTT.

The V and J genes are TRBV4-1 and TRBJ2-5, with D tentatively TRBD2 (7 bases). Germline values: CDR1 MGHRA, CDR2 YSYEKL. There are 19 residues in the CDR3. V was trimmed by 0 bases and J by 2 bases, leaving 22 bases between them. The CDR3: CASSQDLSVGRGPQETQYF. DNA of the CDR3: TGCGCCAGCAGCCAAGATTTGTCGGTTGGGCGGGGGCCGCAAGAGACCCAGTACTTC.

The chain has TRBV19 and TRBJ1-2; TRBD1 matches at 11 bases. The length of the CDR3 is 15 residues. CDR1 is LNHDA, CDR2 SQIVND, per germline (reference sequence). V dropped 5 bases and J dropped 8; count of bases not matched to a gene: 10. This chain's CDR3 is CASSSGQGAFVGYTF. DNA for the CDR3: TGTGCCAGTAGTTCCGGACAGGGGGCGTTTGTCGGCTACACCTTC.

This chain uses TRBV7-2 with TRBJ1-2, with D unresolved. The ends were cut back, 3 bases at V and 0 bases at J, with 8 bases in the middle. Germline-derived CDR1 and CDR2 are SGHTA and FQGNSA. The CDR3 has 14 residues. CDR3 DNA sequence: TGTGCCAGCAGCTTGGACGTTACTAACTATGGCTACACCTTC. Amino acid sequence: CASSLDVTNYGYTF.

The chain recombines TRBV6-5 with TRBJ1-2; perhaps TRBD1 as D (6 bases). The CDR3 is 14 amino acids. Germline V gives CDR1 MNHEY, CDR2 SVGAGI. Trimming took 2 bases from V and 1 from J, leaving 8 bases between them. The chain's CDR3 is CASSYGGRNYGYTF. The CDR3 DNA reads as TGTGCCAGCAGTTACGGGGGGCGTAACTATGGCTACACCTTC.

The chain carries TRBV29-1 and TRBJ2-2; D is possibly TRBD1 (5 bases). There are 13 residues in the CDR3. Germline V gives CDR1 SQVTM, CDR2 ANQGSEA. Between the trimmed V and J ends, which lost 5 bases and 5 bases, there was a span of 12 bases. The CDR3 DNA is TGCAGCGTTACTATAGCAGGGACCGGGGAGCTGTTTTTT. Protein sequence: CSVTIAGTGELFF.

This clone was seen just once. An end of the junction differs from the germline gene, which may be a read error. This chain uses TRBV7-7 with TRBJ2-4, with a weak D call TRBD1 (6 bases). Germline V gene data show CDR1 as SSHAT and CDR2 as FNYEAQ (reference sequence). The CDR3 is 16 amino acids. The CDR3 nucleotides are TGTGCTAGCAGCTTAGGGGTTAGGGGGAGTATAAACATTCAGTACTTC. This gives the protein CASSLGVRGSINIQYF.

This clone came up a few times. The V gene is TRBV5-6, the J gene TRBJ1-1; possible D gene TRBD1, 5 bases. Germline CDR1 and CDR2: SGHDT and YYEEEE. V was shortened by 0 bases and J by 3 bases, with 21 bases between the two germline ends. The CDR3 sequence is 18 residues long. CDR3 nucleotides: TGTGCCAGCAGCTTGGGCGGGGGTCTTGGGGTTAGTTACACTGAAGCTTTCTTT. This sequence encodes CASSLGGGLGVSYTEAFF.

This chain connects TRBV7-2 to TRBJ1-2; D not resolved. The V gene lost 1 base and the J gene lost 8 bases, with 11 bases spanning the gap. From germline, CDR1 is SGHTA and CDR2 FQGNSA. The CDR3 totals 13 residues. The CDR3 coding sequence is TGTGCCAGCAGCTTAGAGGCTGGCGGAGGCTACACCTTC. This encodes CASSLEAGGGYTF.

This CDR3 is CASSLAQTTDGYTF. CDR3 bases: TGTGCCAGCAGCTTAGCGCAGACTACCGATGGCTACACCTTC. This rearrangement joins TRBV7-8 to TRBJ1-2; no definite D call. Germline V gene data show CDR1 as SGHVS and CDR2 as FQNEAQ. The ends were cut back, 0 bases at V and 6 bases at J, with 11 bases in the middle. This CDR3 is built from 14 residues.

The CDR3 nucleotides read TGTGCCAGCTCACCTGACAGATATGGCTACACCTTC. Translating it yields CASSPDRYGYTF. The chain uses TRBV18 and TRBJ1-2; a weak D match, TRBD1 (5 bases). Trimming shortened V by 3 bases and J by 5 bases, and 7 bases separated the two germline ends. The germline V gene encodes CDR1 KGHSH and CDR2 LQKENI. The CDR3 spans 12 residues.

V is TRBV6-1 and J is TRBJ2-3; 8 bases match TRBD2. CDR1 and CDR2 (germline): MNHNS, SASEGT. The CDR3 extends over 15 amino acids. With 5 bases clipped from V and 6 bases from J, the junction kept 10 bases outside the gene matches. The chain's CDR3 is CASSRLASLLDTQYF. For the CDR3, the DNA is TGTGCCAGCAGTCGACTAGCGAGTCTGCTGGATACGCAGTATTTT.

With respect to this clone: Other DNA sequences in this specimen translate into the identical CDR3. V and J are TRBV7-9 and TRBJ2-7, with D uncertain. V was shortened by 5 bases and J by 1 base, with 9 bases between the two germline ends. Germline CDR1 and CDR2: SEHNR and FQNEAQ (reference sequence). This CDR3 is built from 13 residues. CDR3 amino acids: CASSRTGSYEQYF. The CDR3 bases are TGTGCCAGCAGCCGCACCGGGTCCTACGAGCAGTACTTC.

The chain combines TRBV7-8 with TRBJ2-5, with D possibly being TRBD2 (6 bases). This CDR3 contains 15 residues. Germline-derived CDR1 and CDR2 are SGHVS and FQNEAQ. V was clipped by 2 bases and J by 5 bases, with 15 bases between them. The DNA for the CDR3 is TGTGCCAGCAGCTTATCCGGGGGATTTAGCGAGACCCAGTACTTC. Protein sequence: CASSLSGGFSETQYF.

This chain links TRBV18 with TRBJ2-7; 9 nucleotides match TRBD2. This CDR3 is built from 15 residues. V dropped 3 bases and J dropped 1; count of bases not matched to a gene: 4. Germline CDR1 reads KGHSH; CDR2 reads LQKENI. Here the CDR3 reads CASSPGAGGSYEQYF. CDR3 nucleotide sequence: TGTGCCAGCTCACCCGGAGCGGGGGGTTCCTACGAGCAGTACTTC.

V usage is TRBV19 and J usage is TRBJ2-3; D uncertain. Deletions cut 5 bases from V and 1 base from J, with 19 bases between. The CDR3 covers 17 residues. Germline V gives CDR1 LNHDA, CDR2 SQIVND (reference sequence). The CDR3 DNA reads TGTGCCAGTAGTCGAAAGACTTCAGGAGCCGGCACAGATACGCAGTATTTT. Its protein product is CASSRKTSGAGTDTQYF.

The chain links TRBV6-6 to TRBJ1-1; D unclear. The V gene's germline CDR1 is MNHNY and CDR2 SVGAGI (reference sequence). V dropped 7 bases and J dropped 1 base, with 7 bases sitting between them. The CDR3 totals 12 residues. The CDR3 spells CASMKGNTEAFF. CDR3 coding DNA: TGTGCCAGCATGAAGGGGAACACTGAAGCTTTCTTT.

The CDR3 spells CASSDQRGVSYEQYF. CDR3 nucleotide sequence: TGCGCCAGCAGTGATCAGCGGGGGGTATCCTACGAGCAGTACTTC. V gene TRBV10-1 combines with J gene TRBJ2-7, with 9 bases matching TRBD2. Losses at the gene ends were 3 bases for V and 1 base for J; bases not matched to a gene: 4. The CDR3 totals 15 residues. Germline V gives CDR1 WNHNN, CDR2 SYGVQD (reference sequence).

The chain employs TRBV4-1 and TRBJ2-2, with D maybe TRBD1 (6 bases). CDR3 length: 17 amino acids. V lost 1 base to trimming and J lost 3 bases, with 15 bases between them. Germline V gene sequence: CDR1 MGHRA, CDR2 YSYEKL. In DNA form, the CDR3 reads TGCGCCAGCAGCCAAGTTCTGGGGCAGGGGCACACCGGGGAGCTGTTTTTT. It codes for CASSQVLGQGHTGELFF.

CDR3 nucleotide sequence: TGTGCCAGCAGCTTGGGACAGGGGGGGACCCAGTACTTC. Protein product: CASSLGQGGTQYF. This chain uses TRBV5-4 with TRBJ2-5; TRBD1 matches 9 bases. The CDR3 is 13 residues long. The V and J ends lost 0 bases and 7 bases, in that order; junction bases with no gene match: 1. The germline V gene encodes CDR1 SGHNT and CDR2 YYREEE (reference sequence).

The CDR3 region is CASSPAELNQPQHF. The CDR3 bases are TGTGCCAGCTCACCAGCGGAGCTCAATCAGCCCCAGCATTTT. The V and J genes are TRBV18 and TRBJ1-5; D ambiguous. Between the trimmed V and J ends, which lost 2 bases and 3 bases, there was a span of 8 bases. From germline, CDR1 is KGHSH and CDR2 LQKENI. There are 14 residues in the CDR3.